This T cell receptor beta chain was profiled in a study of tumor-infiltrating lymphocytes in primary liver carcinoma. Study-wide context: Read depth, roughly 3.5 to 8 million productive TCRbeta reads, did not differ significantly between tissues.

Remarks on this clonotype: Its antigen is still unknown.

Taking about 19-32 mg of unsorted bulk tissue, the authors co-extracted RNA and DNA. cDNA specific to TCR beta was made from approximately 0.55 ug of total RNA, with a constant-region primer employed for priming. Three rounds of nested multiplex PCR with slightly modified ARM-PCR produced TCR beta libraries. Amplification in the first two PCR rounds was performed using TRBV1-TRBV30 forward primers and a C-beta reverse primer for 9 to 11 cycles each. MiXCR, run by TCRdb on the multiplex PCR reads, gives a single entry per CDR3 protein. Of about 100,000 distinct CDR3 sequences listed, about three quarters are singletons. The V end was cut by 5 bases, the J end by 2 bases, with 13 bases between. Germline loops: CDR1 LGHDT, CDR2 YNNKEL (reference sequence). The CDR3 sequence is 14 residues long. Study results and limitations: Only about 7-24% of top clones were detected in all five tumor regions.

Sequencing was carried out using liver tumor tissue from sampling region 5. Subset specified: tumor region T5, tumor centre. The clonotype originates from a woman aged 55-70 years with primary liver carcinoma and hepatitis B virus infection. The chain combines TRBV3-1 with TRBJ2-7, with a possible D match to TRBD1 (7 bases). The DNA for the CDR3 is TGTGCCAGCAGCAAAGCAGGGGGGACCTACGAGCAGTACTTC. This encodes CASSKAGGTYEQYF.